This T cell receptor (beta chain) stems from a study of blood T cell repertoires in COVID-19. Turning to the study itself: Donors in the United States, Italy and Spain gave samples during acute or convalescent COVID-19.

In Seattle, patients joined the study during active infection and were tracked longitudinally. Germline V CDR1 and CDR2: MDHEN, SYDVKM. This CDR3 is built from 12 residues. Trimming left V 1 base short and J 8 bases short, with 6 bases between. Repertoires were generated with immunoSEQ multiplex PCR, while TCRdb's copy carries only in-frame clones and drops some. The table lists about 410,000 clones, around nine tenths of them singletons. This chain links TRBV28 with TRBJ1-5; no clear D gene. This receptor was taken from a woman aged 40 to 50 with COVID-19, enrolled during active disease. Sequencing was carried out using peripheral blood. CDR3 coding DNA: TGTGCCAGCAGTTTATACGCTAAGCCCCAGCATTTT. Residues: CASSLYAKPQHF.